One TCR beta chain is described in this entry. The method was immunoSEQ multiplex PCR; TCRdb's version includes in-frame clones alone and lacks a portion of them. The sample holds 250,000 to 300,000 clones, approximately 90% seen once. The data are from a study of blood T cell repertoires in COVID-19. Background on the study: From the United States, Italy and Spain came samples of acute and convalescent COVID-19.

Germline values: CDR1 SGHTA, CDR2 FQGNSA. Trimming cost V 5 bases and J 1 base, with 6 bases left between them. The CDR3 extends over 13 amino acids. Membership in each cohort depended on participant-reported clinical history. The chain has TRBV7-2 and TRBJ2-1; D gene unclear. This receptor was taken from a woman aged 40-49 years with acute COVID-19. The sequenced sample consisted of PBMCs or T cells enriched from blood (not recorded which). The CDR3 nucleotides are TGTGCCAGCAGCGATCAGTCCTACAATGAGCAGTTCTTC. Translation gives CASSDQSYNEQFF.